This is a list of T cell receptor beta chains from one sample in a study of blood T cell repertoires in COVID-19. Clones were sequenced by immunoSEQ multiplex PCR, and TCRdb holds only the in-frame ones, with some missing. The data show 250,000 or so clones, roughly nine tenths seen once. Sample: peripheral blood. Source of these receptors: a woman aged 40 to 50 who had recovered from COVID-19. CDR3s include the opening cysteine and the closing phenylalanine or tryptophan. D genes are given only for firm matches. Only some rows state a clone size, as once, few, many or a class for expanded clones.

V gene,J gene,D gene,clone size,CDR3 DNA,CDR3 protein
TRBV5-1,TRBJ1-2,TRBD1,NA,TGCGCCAGCAGCTTGGAACAGGGGAACGATGGCTACACCTTC,CASSLEQGNDGYTF
TRBV6-5,TRBJ1-2,TRBD1,NA,TGTGCCAGCAGTTACTCGACAGGGGGCGGCTACACCTTC,CASSYSTGGGYTF
TRBV10-3,TRBJ2-7,TRBD2,NA,TGTGCCATCAGTGACGCGGGGGGACTAGCGGGAGAGTACGAGCAGTACTTC,CAISDAGGLAGEYEQYF
TRBV27,TRBJ1-3,NA,NA,TGTGCCAGCAGCCTAGGGCACCCAGGGGCTGGAAACACCATATATTTT,CASSLGHPGAGNTIYF
TRBV6-5,TRBJ2-7,TRBD1,few,TGTGCCAGCAACAGGGACAGCTCAGCCTACGAGCAGTACTTC,CASNRDSSAYEQYF
TRBV20-1,TRBJ2-3,TRBD2,NA,TGCAGTGCTAGTGGGACTAGCGGCTTCACAGATACGCAGTATTTT,CSASGTSGFTDTQYF
TRBV19,TRBJ2-2,TRBD2,NA,TGTGCCAGTAGTATTGGTAGGCTAGCGGGAGCTGGGGAGCTGTTTTTT,CASSIGRLAGAGELFF
TRBV10-3,TRBJ2-7,NA,once,TGTGCCATCAGGGCGGTCGGGAACGAGCAGTACTTC,CAIRAVGNEQYF
TRBV7-9,TRBJ2-1,TRBD2,NA,TGTGCCAGCACCCCGGGGGGGTCCCCCTACAATGAGCAGTTCTTC,CASTPGGSPYNEQFF
TRBV4-1,TRBJ2-4,TRBD2,NA,TGCGCCAGCAGCCAAGGCCGGGGACTAGAAGTTGACATTCAGTACTTC,CASSQGRGLEVDIQYF
TRBV4-2,TRBJ1-2,TRBD1,NA,TGTGCCAGCAGCCCCGACAGGGACTTTAACTATGGCTACACCTTC,CASSPDRDFNYGYTF
TRBV9,TRBJ1-5,TRBD1,few,TGTGCCAGCAGCGTAGGCCAGGGGGCAAATCAGCCCCAGCATTTT,CASSVGQGANQPQHF
TRBV11-3,TRBJ2-1,NA,NA,TGTGCCAGCAGCGGGTCCAGAGGTGGATATGAGCAGTTCTTC,CASSGSRGGYEQFF
TRBV7-2,TRBJ1-1,NA,NA,TGTGCCAGCAGCCAGTTAGGGGGTGGCAACACTGAAGCTTTCTTT,CASSQLGGGNTEAFF
TRBV10-3,TRBJ2-5,TRBD2,NA,TGTGCCATCGGAGGACTAGCGGGAGGAGGTGAGACCCAGTACTTC,CAIGGLAGGGETQYF
TRBV2,TRBJ2-7,TRBD1,NA,TGTGCCAGCAGTGAAGTTTTCAGGGGGTACGAGCAGTACTTC,CASSEVFRGYEQYF
TRBV25-1,TRBJ1-1,TRBD1,NA,TGTGCCAGCAGTGCGCAGGGGGCTGGAACTGAAGCTTTCTTT,CASSAQGAGTEAFF
TRBV11-3,TRBJ2-1,TRBD2,NA,TGTGCCAGCAGCTCCTCTAGCGGCCACTCCTACAATGAGCAGTTCTTC,CASSSSSGHSYNEQFF
TRBV15,TRBJ2-2,NA,NA,TGTGCCACCAGCAGCCCAGGGGACACCGGGGAGCTGTTTTTT,CATSSPGDTGELFF
TRBV24-1,TRBJ2-7,TRBD2,NA,TGTGCCACCAGTGATCCCTCGGGTGGAAGCGGGGCGTACGAGCAGTACTTC,CATSDPSGGSGAYEQYF
TRBV30,TRBJ2-3,TRBD2,NA,TGTGCCTGGAGTGTAAGGAGGACTAGCGGGAGGGCCCCAGATACGCAGTATTTT,CAWSVRRTSGRAPDTQYF
TRBV28,TRBJ2-7,TRBD2,NA,TGTGCCAGCATTAGCGGGGGCGAGCAGTACTTC,CASISGGEQYF
TRBV19,TRBJ2-3,NA,NA,TGTGCCAGTAGTATACAGGGAATCCACCCAGATACGCAGTATTTT,CASSIQGIHPDTQYF
TRBV7-2,TRBJ2-5,TRBD2,once,TGTGCCAGCAGCGCCGGGGGAGCGGGAGGCCCGGGGGGCCAGTACTTC,CASSAGGAGGPGGQYF
TRBV24-1,TRBJ2-7,NA,NA,TGTGCCACCAGTGATGCACAGGACCCCTCCTACGAGCAGTACTTC,CATSDAQDPSYEQYF
TRBV6-6,TRBJ1-1,NA,NA,TGTGCCAGCAGTTACCCCATCGAGGATCCGAACACTGAAGCTTTCTTT,CASSYPIEDPNTEAFF
TRBV11-1,TRBJ2-7,TRBD2,NA,TGTGCCAGCAGCTTAGCGCCCCAGACTAGCGCCTACGAGCAGTACTTC,CASSLAPQTSAYEQYF
TRBV7-2,TRBJ2-2,NA,NA,TGTGCCAGCAGCTTATGGCTAGAAGGGAGCGGGGAGCTGTTTTTT,CASSLWLEGSGELFF
TRBV19,TRBJ2-7,NA,NA,TGTGCCAGTAGTATAGGTACAGCCTACGAGCAGTACTTC,CASSIGTAYEQYF
TRBV5-6,TRBJ2-2,TRBD1,NA,TGTGCCAGCAGTTGGGACAGGGGGGACGGGGAGCTGTTTTTT,CASSWDRGDGELFF
TRBV4-1,TRBJ2-1,NA,NA,TGCGCCAGCAGCCAAGATAGGACTATGGGGGACAATGAGCAGTTCTTC,CASSQDRTMGDNEQFF
TRBV5-4,TRBJ2-1,NA,NA,TGTGCCAGCAGCCTCGGGGCTAGCCAGGGAGGTTACAATGAGCAGTTCTTC,CASSLGASQGGYNEQFF
TRBV4-2,TRBJ2-1,TRBD2,NA,TGTGCCAGCAGCCAAAGCCGCGGGACTAGCGGGAGCAATGAGCAGTTCTTC,CASSQSRGTSGSNEQFF
TRBV7-9,TRBJ2-7,TRBD1,NA,TGTGCCAGCAGCTACACCGGGACAGGGACCTACGAGCAGTACTTC,CASSYTGTGTYEQYF
TRBV27,TRBJ2-1,TRBD2,few,TGTGCCAGCAGTTTTGGCCTAGCGGACAATGAGCAGTTCTTC,CASSFGLADNEQFF
TRBV5-1,TRBJ1-1,NA,NA,TGCGCCAGCAGCTTGGTGGCAGGGTTTGGGTACACTGAAGCTTTCTTT,CASSLVAGFGYTEAFF